These T cell receptor beta chains were read from a single sample in a study of T cell clonotyping in hematopoietic cell transplantation. Clones were sequenced by immunoSEQ multiplex PCR, and TCRdb holds only the in-frame ones, with some missing. The repertoire has roughly 9,800 clones, approximately 55% of them found once; the top ten carry approximately 13%. The sample was peripheral blood mononuclear cells, taken 100 days after allogeneic stem cell transplant. These receptors came from a female patient aged 50-59 years who had an allogeneic stem cell transplant from an unrelated donor, so the T cells may come from the graft donor. Some clones in this sample may be carry-over from other donors' samples. Both conserved end residues are part of each CDR3. Each record gives: D gene, J gene, clone size, V gene, CDR3 length, CDR3 DNA, CDR3 protein. D genes are given only for firm matches. A row's size may be missing; if present it is once, few, many or a size class.

TRBD1,TRBJ1-6,-,TRBV14,14,TGTGCCAGCAGCAGACGACAGGGGAATTCACCCCTCCACTTT,CASSRRQGNSPLHF
TRBD1,TRBJ1-6,-,TRBV6-5,14,TGTGCCAGCAGTTTGGACAGGGGGAATTCACCCCTCCACTTT,CASSLDRGNSPLHF
TRBD1,TRBJ1-2,-,TRBV6-6,14,TGTGCCAGCAGCCGTGGACAGGGATCTCCTGGCTACACCTTC,CASSRGQGSPGYTF
-,TRBJ1-1,-,TRBV28,16,TGTGCCAGCAGTTTACAGTCCGAGAGGATGAACACTGAAGCTTTCTTT,CASSLQSERMNTEAFF
-,TRBJ2-2,-,TRBV7-8,16,TGTGCCAGCAGCTTTAGGTCGGGGGGCAACACCGGGGAGCTGTTTTTT,CASSFRSGGNTGELFF
-,TRBJ1-1,once,TRBV7-2,13,TGTGCCAGCAGCTTAGCGCAGAACACTGAAGCTTCCTTT,CASSLAQNTEASF
-,TRBJ1-1,-,TRBV30,13,TGTGCCTGGAGTCGGGGCCCCAACACTGAAGCTTTCTTT,CAWSRGPNTEAFF
TRBD1,TRBJ1-6,few,TRBV6-5,14,TGTGCCAGCAGTTCCTCGACAGGGAATTCACCCCTCCACTTT,CASSSSTGNSPLHF
-,TRBJ2-7,-,TRBV19,13,TGTGCCAGTAGTCCGACAAGAACCTACGAGCAGTACTTC,CASSPTRTYEQYF
-,TRBJ1-3,-,TRBV30,14,TGTGCCTGGAGTGTATCAGGGAGAGGAAACACCATATATTTT,CAWSVSGRGNTIYF
-,TRBJ1-6,-,TRBV6-5,14,TGTGCCAGCAGTTACACCCAGACTAATTCACCCCTCCACTTT,CASSYTQTNSPLHF
TRBD1,TRBJ1-2,-,TRBV19,12,TGTGCCAGTAGAGTAGGGGGCAACGGCTACACCTTC,CASRVGGNGYTF
-,TRBJ2-6,-,TRBV5-6,15,TGTGCCAGCAGCTTGGGGGGGTCTGGGGCCAACGTCCTGACTTTC,CASSLGGSGANVLTF
-,TRBJ2-3,-,TRBV6-1,12,TGTGCCAGCAGCCCCACCACAGATACGCAGTATTTT,CASSPTTDTQYF
-,TRBJ2-5,few,TRBV30,13,TGTGCCTCCCTGCCCGCAGGGCAAGAGACCCAGTACTTC,CASLPAGQETQYF
TRBD2,TRBJ2-5,few,TRBV7-8,15,TGTGCCAGCAGTCCAGGGGCGGGGGGGCGAGAGACCCAGTACTTC,CASSPGAGGRETQYF
-,TRBJ2-2,-,TRBV6-6,13,TGTGCCAGCGTCGCCCAGCAAATCGGGGAGCTGTTTTTT,CASVAQQIGELFF
-,TRBJ2-2,-,TRBV30,15,TGTGCCTGGAGTGTTCCGGGACATAAGGCCGGGGAGCTGTTTTTT,CAWSVPGHKAGELFF
-,TRBJ2-5,-,TRBV30,13,TGTGCCTGGACTAGACTTGGGGGGGAGACCCAGTACTTC,CAWTRLGGETQYF